This is a list of T cell receptor beta chains from one sample in a study of post-analysis software for immune sequencing data. TCRdb called the PCR reads again in MiXCR, with one record for every CDR3 protein. Among 750,000 to 950,000 distinct CDR3 sequences listed, around 53% were seen once. The sequencing input was blood. These receptors came from a girl aged 5 to 17 with multiple sclerosis. The CDR3 runs from the conserved cysteine through the conserved F or W. A D gene is named only where the DNA matches it firmly. The size of a clone is reported for some rows only, either as once, few or many, or as a class for expanded clones.

CDR3 protein: CASRRRGQGASYEQYF
CDR3 DNA: TGTGCCAGCAGACGCAGAGGGCAGGGGGCCTCCTACGAGCAGTACTTC
V gene: TRBV11-2
D gene: TRBD1
clone size: -
J gene: TRBJ2-7

CDR3 protein: CASSSNRGGTGYGYTF
CDR3 DNA: TGTGCCAGTAGTTCCAACCGCGGAGGGACAGGGTATGGCTACACCTTC
V gene: TRBV19
D gene: TRBD1
clone size: -
J gene: TRBJ1-2

CDR3 protein: CSVEDWAEYQETQYF
CDR3 DNA: TGCAGCGTTGAAGATTGGGCAGAGTACCAAGAGACCCAGTACTTC
V gene: TRBV29-1
D gene: -
clone size: -
J gene: TRBJ2-5

CDR3 protein: CAGGLNNEQFF
CDR3 DNA: TGTGCCGGGGGACTGAACAATGAGCAGTTCTTC
V gene: TRBV3-1
D gene: -
clone size: -
J gene: TRBJ2-1

CDR3 protein: CASSQGGSIQYF
CDR3 DNA: TGTGCCAGCAGCCAAGGCGGGAGCATTCAGTACTTC
V gene: TRBV3-1
D gene: TRBD2
clone size: -
J gene: TRBJ2-4

CDR3 protein: CSARDQAGAITSDEQFF
CDR3 DNA: TGCAGTGCTAGAGACCAAGCGGGGGCAATAACTTCCGATGAGCAGTTCTTC
V gene: TRBV20-1
D gene: TRBD2
clone size: -
J gene: TRBJ2-1

CDR3 protein: CASSPGVSGYTF
CDR3 DNA: TGTGCCAGCAGCCCCGGGGTCTCCGGCTACACCTTC
V gene: TRBV7-9
D gene: -
clone size: -
J gene: TRBJ1-2

CDR3 protein: CASSQMTGENIQYF
CDR3 DNA: TGCGCCAGCAGCCAGATGACAGGCGAAAACATTCAGTACTTC
V gene: TRBV5-1
D gene: -
clone size: few
J gene: TRBJ2-4

CDR3 protein: CASSQEVGARDTQYF
CDR3 DNA: TGTGCCAGCAGCCAAGAAGTGGGGGCGCGGGATACGCAGTATTTT
V gene: TRBV3-1
D gene: -
clone size: -
J gene: TRBJ2-3

CDR3 protein: CSAPDRGRRTEAFF
CDR3 DNA: TGCAGTGCCCCGGACAGGGGTAGGCGCACTGAAGCTTTCTTT
V gene: TRBV20-1
D gene: TRBD1
clone size: -
J gene: TRBJ1-1

CDR3 protein: CASSDPRRSSGTNVLTF
CDR3 DNA: TGCGCCAGCAGTGATCCGAGGAGGAGCTCTGGGACCAACGTCCTGACTTTC
V gene: TRBV10-2
D gene: -
clone size: -
J gene: TRBJ2-6

CDR3 protein: CATSRGGNTGHHGYTF
CDR3 DNA: TGTGCCACCAGCAGAGGAGGGAACACCGGGCATCACGGCTACACCTTC
V gene: TRBV15
D gene: -
clone size: -
J gene: TRBJ1-2

CDR3 protein: CAISDPTSGRQETQYF
CDR3 DNA: TGTGCCATCAGTGACCCGACTAGCGGACGCCAAGAGACCCAGTACTTC
V gene: TRBV10-3
D gene: TRBD2
clone size: -
J gene: TRBJ2-5

CDR3 protein: CASSWGDRGLSYNEQFF
CDR3 DNA: TGCGCCAGCAGCTGGGGGGACAGGGGGCTTTCCTACAATGAGCAGTTCTTC
V gene: TRBV5-1
D gene: TRBD1
clone size: few
J gene: TRBJ2-1

CDR3 protein: CSVVGGNSGYTF
CDR3 DNA: TGCAGCGTTGTGGGGGGAAACAGTGGCTACACCTTC
V gene: TRBV29-1
D gene: -
clone size: few
J gene: TRBJ1-2

CDR3 protein: CSARDRPVSTDTQYF
CDR3 DNA: TGCAGTGCTAGAGATCGTCCCGTCAGCACAGATACGCAGTATTTT
V gene: TRBV20-1
D gene: -
clone size: -
J gene: TRBJ2-3

CDR3 protein: CASSLDEQSAKNIQYF
CDR3 DNA: TGTGCCAGCAGTTTAGACGAACAATCAGCCAAAAACATTCAGTACTTC
V gene: TRBV12-3/TRBV12-4
D gene: -
clone size: -
J gene: TRBJ2-4

CDR3 protein: CSARPSYTPYEQYF
CDR3 DNA: TGCAGTGCTAGACCCTCTTACACCCCCTACGAGCAGTACTTC
V gene: TRBV20-1
D gene: -
clone size: -
J gene: TRBJ2-7

CDR3 protein: CSVAQGAWGANVLTF
CDR3 DNA: TGCAGCGTTGCACAGGGGGCTTGGGGGGCCAACGTCCTGACTTTC
V gene: TRBV29-1
D gene: TRBD1
clone size: few
J gene: TRBJ2-6

CDR3 protein: CASSLVDSYNEQFF
CDR3 DNA: TGTGCCAGCAGCTTAGTTGACAGCTACAATGAGCAGTTCTTC
V gene: TRBV7-2
D gene: -
clone size: few
J gene: TRBJ2-1

CDR3 protein: CSARVAGGTYEQYF
CDR3 DNA: TGCAGTGCTAGAGTAGCGGGGGGGACCTACGAGCAGTACTTC
V gene: TRBV20-1
D gene: TRBD2
clone size: -
J gene: TRBJ2-7

CDR3 protein: CASSRGNEQFF
CDR3 DNA: TGCGCCAGCAGCAGGGGCAATGAGCAGTTCTTC
V gene: TRBV5-1
D gene: -
clone size: many
J gene: TRBJ2-1

CDR3 protein: CSASGRKRTDTQYF
CDR3 DNA: TGCAGTGCTAGCGGCAGAAAGCGAACAGATACGCAGTATTTT
V gene: TRBV20-1
D gene: -
clone size: -
J gene: TRBJ2-3

CDR3 protein: CSAPLGGANEQFF
CDR3 DNA: TGCAGTGCCCCTCTTGGCGGAGCTAACGAGCAGTTCTTC
V gene: TRBV20-1
D gene: -
clone size: -
J gene: TRBJ2-1

CDR3 protein: CASSYRDRTNYGYTF
CDR3 DNA: TGTGCCAGCAGTTATCGGGACAGAACTAACTATGGCTACACCTTC
V gene: TRBV6-6
D gene: TRBD1
clone size: few
J gene: TRBJ1-2

CDR3 protein: CASSSRAGPNYGYTF
CDR3 DNA: TGTGCCAGCAGTAGCCGGGCGGGGCCAAACTATGGCTACACCTTC
V gene: TRBV12-3/TRBV12-4
D gene: -
clone size: -
J gene: TRBJ1-2

CDR3 protein: CASSQVVDRSTDTQYF
CDR3 DNA: TGCGCCAGCAGCCAAGTGGTTGACAGAAGCACAGATACGCAGTATTTT
V gene: TRBV4-1
D gene: -
clone size: few
J gene: TRBJ2-3

CDR3 protein: CASSESGGDSYEQYF
CDR3 DNA: TGTGCCAGCAGTGAAAGCGGGGGGGACTCCTACGAGCAGTACTTC
V gene: TRBV6-1
D gene: TRBD2
clone size: -
J gene: TRBJ2-7

CDR3 protein: CASSLIRGGTNEQFF
CDR3 DNA: TGTGCCAGCAGTTTAATAAGGGGGGGCACGAATGAGCAGTTCTTC
V gene: TRBV12-3/TRBV12-4
D gene: -
clone size: -
J gene: TRBJ2-1